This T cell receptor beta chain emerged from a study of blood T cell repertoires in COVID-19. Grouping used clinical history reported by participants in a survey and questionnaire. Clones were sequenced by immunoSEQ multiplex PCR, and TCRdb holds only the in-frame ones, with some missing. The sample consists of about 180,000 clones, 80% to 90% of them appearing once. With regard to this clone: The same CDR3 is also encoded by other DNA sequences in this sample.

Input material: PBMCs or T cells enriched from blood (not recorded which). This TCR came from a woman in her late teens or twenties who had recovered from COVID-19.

The DNA of the CDR3 is TGCAGCGTTCGGACAGGGGACTATGGCTACACCTTC. Its translation is CSVRTGDYGYTF. V gene TRBV29-1 combines with J gene TRBJ1-2; 9 bases line up with TRBD1. This CDR3 has 12 amino acids. With 5 bases clipped from V and 3 bases from J, the junction kept 1 base outside the gene matches. The germline gives CDR1 SQVTM, CDR2 ANQGSEA.